Following are 6 T cell receptor beta chains from one sample sequenced in a study of read filtering for tumor transcriptome and immune sequencing. Molecular barcoded adaptors covering alpha/delta and beta/gamma chains were used on roughly 370 ng RNA. TCRdb ran MiXCR on the reads and lists one entry per CDR3 protein. The profile shows approximately 93,000 distinct CDR3 sequences, about a fifth of them singletons. The sequencing input was a population of CD138-negative cells sorted from bone marrow. The receptor source for this set is a donor at least 40 years old with multiple myeloma.

Comment on this clonotype: Possible read error: a much larger clone is one base away. J is TRBJ1-2 and V is TRBV15; TRBD1 is a possible D gene (5 bases). Germline V gene data show CDR1 as LNHNV and CDR2 as YYDKDF (reference sequence). This CDR3 region has 14 residues. Trimming removed 1 base from V and 2 bases from J, with 8 bases in between. CDR3 DNA sequence: TGTGCCACCAGCAGAGGTGGACACAACTATGGCTACACCTTC. Amino acids: CATSRGGHNYGYTF.

This clonotype was seen repeatedly, ten times or more. V and J are TRBV7-9 and TRBJ1-4; D not resolved. This CDR3 is 12 amino acids long. Germline CDR1 is SEHNR and CDR2 is FQNEAQ (reference sequence). V was cut by 4 bases and J by 8 bases, with 8 bases left in between. The DNA of the CDR3 is TGTGCCAGCAGCTCCCGCAAGGAAAAACTGTTTTTT. Translation: CASSSRKEKLFF.

This rearrangement joins TRBV7-9 to TRBJ1-1; 7 positions agree with TRBD1. The V gene's germline CDR1 is SEHNR and CDR2 FQNEAQ (reference sequence). The CDR3 has 15 residues. The V segment lost 5 bases and the J segment 6 bases; nucleotides outside the gene matches: 12. The CDR3 region has the DNA TGTGCCAGCAGCCCCCAGGATCGTCAGGGGGCTGAAGCTTTCTTT. Translated: CASSPQDRQGAEAFF.

The sample holds a few counts of this clonotype. The chain uses TRBV20-1 and TRBJ2-7; 7 bases match TRBD2. The CDR3 consists of 14 residues. Germline V gene lookup returns CDR1 DFQATT and CDR2 SNEGSKA (reference sequence). Losses at the gene ends were 4 bases for V and 3 bases for J; bases not matched to a gene: 9. CDR3 amino acids: CSANNRDYLYEQYF. DNA for the CDR3: TGCAGTGCTAACAACCGGGACTACCTCTACGAGCAGTACTTC.

The sample holds many counts of this clonotype. A read error may account for a junction end that differs from germline. This sequence joins TRBV3-1 and TRBJ2-3; D gene unclear. Germline values: CDR1 LGHDT, CDR2 YNNKEL (reference sequence). The CDR3 consists of 16 residues. The CDR3 here is CASTQFRAGSPDTQYF. In nucleotides, the CDR3 is TGTGCCAGCACCCAATTCCGGGCAGGAAGCCCAGATACGCAGTATTTT.

This clonotype was seen many times. The rearrangement joins TRBV20-1 to TRBJ2-1; possible D gene TRBD2, 5 bases. The CDR3 loop spans 14 amino acids. Germline values: CDR1 DFQATT, CDR2 SNEGSKA (reference sequence). V was shortened by 2 bases and J by 1 base, with 9 bases between the two germline ends. The DNA of the CDR3 is TGCAGTGCTAGATATGAGGGATCCTACAATGAGCAGTTCTTC. Translating it yields CSARYEGSYNEQFF.